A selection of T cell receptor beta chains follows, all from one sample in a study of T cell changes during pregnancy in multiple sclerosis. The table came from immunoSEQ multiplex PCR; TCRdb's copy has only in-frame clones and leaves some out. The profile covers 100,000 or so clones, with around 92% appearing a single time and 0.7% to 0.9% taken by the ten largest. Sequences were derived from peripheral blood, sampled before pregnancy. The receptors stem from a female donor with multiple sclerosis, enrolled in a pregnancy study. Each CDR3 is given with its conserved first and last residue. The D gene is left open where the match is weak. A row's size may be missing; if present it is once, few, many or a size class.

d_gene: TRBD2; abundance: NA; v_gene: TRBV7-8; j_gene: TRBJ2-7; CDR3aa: CASNGAGGFTYEQYF; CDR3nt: TGTGCCAGCAATGGAGCGGGAGGATTCACCTACGAGCAGTACTTC
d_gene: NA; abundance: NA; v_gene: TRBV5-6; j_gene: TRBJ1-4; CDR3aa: CASSLHQSGARGNEKLFF; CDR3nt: TGTGCCAGCAGCCTACATCAATCTGGGGCCAGGGGTAATGAAAAACTGTTTTTT
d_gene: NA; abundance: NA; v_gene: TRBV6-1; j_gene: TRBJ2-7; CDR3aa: CASSEGTGPYEQYF; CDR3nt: TGTGCCAGCAGTGAGGGCACTGGCCCCTACGAGCAGTACTTC
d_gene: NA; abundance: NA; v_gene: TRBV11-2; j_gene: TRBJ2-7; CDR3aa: CASSFEGNEQYF; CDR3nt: TGTGCCAGCAGCTTTGAGGGAAACGAGCAGTACTTC
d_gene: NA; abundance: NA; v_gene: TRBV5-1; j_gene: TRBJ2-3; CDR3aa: CASSFGTSTDTQYF; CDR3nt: TGCGCCAGCAGCTTCGGGACTTCCACAGATACGCAGTATTTT
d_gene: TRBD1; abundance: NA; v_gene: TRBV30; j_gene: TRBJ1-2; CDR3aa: CAWSGTQDRGGYGYTF; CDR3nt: TGTGCCTGGAGTGGCACCCAGGACAGGGGAGGTTATGGCTACACCTTC
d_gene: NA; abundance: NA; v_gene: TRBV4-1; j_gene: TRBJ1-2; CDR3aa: CASSHPPRTRRYGYTF; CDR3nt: TGCGCCAGCAGCCATCCCCCGCGGACAAGGAGATATGGCTACACCTTC
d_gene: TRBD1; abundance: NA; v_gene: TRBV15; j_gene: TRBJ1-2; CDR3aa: CATSKPDRDHGYTF; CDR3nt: TGTGCCACCAGCAAACCCGACAGGGACCATGGCTACACCTTC
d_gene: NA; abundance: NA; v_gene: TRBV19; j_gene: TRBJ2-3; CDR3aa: CASSMWVRETDTQYF; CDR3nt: TGTGCCAGTAGTATGTGGGTTCGGGAGACAGATACGCAGTATTTT
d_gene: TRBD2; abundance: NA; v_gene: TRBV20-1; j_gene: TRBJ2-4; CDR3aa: CSARGGYIQYF; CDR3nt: TGCAGTGCTAGGGGGGGGTACATTCAGTACTTC
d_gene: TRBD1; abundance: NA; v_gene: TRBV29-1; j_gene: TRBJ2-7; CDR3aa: CSVEVWGQNYEQYF; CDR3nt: TGCAGCGTTGAAGTGTGGGGACAGAACTACGAGCAGTACTTC
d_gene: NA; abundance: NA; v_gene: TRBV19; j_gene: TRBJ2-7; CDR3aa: CASSISSGSSYEQYF; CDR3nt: TGTGCCAGTAGTATTTCTTCAGGGTCGTCCTACGAGCAGTACTTC
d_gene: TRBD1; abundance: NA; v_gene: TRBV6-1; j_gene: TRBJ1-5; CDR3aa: CASNPGTAQSSPQHF; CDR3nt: TGTGCCTCGAACCCTGGGACAGCCCAATCCTCGCCCCAGCATTTT
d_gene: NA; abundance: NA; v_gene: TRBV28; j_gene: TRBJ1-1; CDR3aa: CASSTQFAEAFF; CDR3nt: TGTGCCAGCAGTACCCAGTTTGCTGAAGCTTTCTTT
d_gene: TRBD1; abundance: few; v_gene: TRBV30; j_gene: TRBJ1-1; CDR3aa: CAWTSGGTEAFF; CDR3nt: TGTGCCTGGACCTCAGGGGGCACTGAAGCTTTCTTT
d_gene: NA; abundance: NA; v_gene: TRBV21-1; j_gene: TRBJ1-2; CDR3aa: CASSKKDWGQGAGYGYTF; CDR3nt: NA
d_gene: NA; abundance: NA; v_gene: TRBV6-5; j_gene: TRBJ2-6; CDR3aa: CATGSSGANVLTF; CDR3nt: TGTGCCACAGGGTCTTCTGGGGCCAACGTCCTGACTTTC
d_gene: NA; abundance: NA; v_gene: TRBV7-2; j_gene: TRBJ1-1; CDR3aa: CASSATVPGWTEAFF; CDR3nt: TGTGCCAGCAGCGCAACCGTTCCCGGGTGGACTGAAGCTTTCTTT
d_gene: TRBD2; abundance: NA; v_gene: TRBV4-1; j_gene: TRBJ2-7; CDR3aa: CASSQDPPTSGRVYEQYF; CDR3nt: TGCGCCAGCAGCCAAGATCCCCCCACTAGCGGGAGGGTATACGAGCAGTACTTC
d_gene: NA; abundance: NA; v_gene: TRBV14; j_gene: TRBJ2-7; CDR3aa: CASSRRTERSYEQYF; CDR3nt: TGTGCCAGCAGCCGCCGGACAGAAAGGTCCTACGAGCAGTACTTC
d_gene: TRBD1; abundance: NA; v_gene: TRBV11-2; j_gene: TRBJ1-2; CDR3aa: CASSPQGALGYGYTF; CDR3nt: TGTGCCAGCAGCCCCCAGGGGGCCTTGGGCTATGGCTACACCTTC
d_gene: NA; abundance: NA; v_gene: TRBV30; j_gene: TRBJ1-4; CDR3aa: CAWRGQPTNEKLFF; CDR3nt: TGTGCCTGGAGGGGACAACCAACTAATGAAAAACTGTTTTTT
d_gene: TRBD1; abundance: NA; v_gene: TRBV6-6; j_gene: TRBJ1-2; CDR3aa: CASTDRTGANYGYTF; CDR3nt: TGTGCCAGCACTGATCGGACAGGGGCTAACTATGGCTACACCTTC
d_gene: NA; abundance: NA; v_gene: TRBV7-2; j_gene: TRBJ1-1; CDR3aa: CASSSPRGTEAFF; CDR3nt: TGTGCCAGCAGCTCCCCCAGGGGCACTGAAGCTTTCTTT
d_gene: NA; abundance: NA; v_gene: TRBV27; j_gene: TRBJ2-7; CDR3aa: CASSRLGDSYEQYF; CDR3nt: TGTGCCAGCAGTCGCCTAGGAGACAGCTACGAGCAGTACTTC
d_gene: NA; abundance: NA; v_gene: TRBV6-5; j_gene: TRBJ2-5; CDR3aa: CASRPSVGSQYF; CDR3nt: TGTGCCAGCAGGCCCAGCGTGGGGAGCCAGTACTTC
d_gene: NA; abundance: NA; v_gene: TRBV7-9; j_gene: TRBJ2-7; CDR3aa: CASSLDGLGYEQYF; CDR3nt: TGTGCCAGCAGCTTGGACGGACTTGGGTACGAGCAGTACTTC
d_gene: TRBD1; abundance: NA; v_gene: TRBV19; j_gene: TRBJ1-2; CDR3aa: CASSAGTGNYGYTF; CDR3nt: TGTGCCAGTAGTGCCGGGACAGGAAACTATGGCTACACCTTC
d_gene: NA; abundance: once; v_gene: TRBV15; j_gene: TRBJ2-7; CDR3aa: CATRLFSYEQYF; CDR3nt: TGTGCCACCCGGTTGTTCTCCTACGAGCAGTACTTC
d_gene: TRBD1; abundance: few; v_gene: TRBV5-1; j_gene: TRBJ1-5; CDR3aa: CASSPGTGRSNQPQHF; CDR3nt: TGCGCCAGCAGCCCGGGGACAGGGCGCAGCAATCAGCCCCAGCATTTT
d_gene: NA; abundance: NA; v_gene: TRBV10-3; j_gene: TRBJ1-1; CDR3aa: CAISDRENTEAFF; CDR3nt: TGTGCCATCAGTGACAGGGAAAACACTGAAGCTTTCTTT
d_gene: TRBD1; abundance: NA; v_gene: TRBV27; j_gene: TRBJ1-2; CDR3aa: CASSLTGDSTPYGYTF; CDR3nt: TGTGCCAGCAGTTTAACAGGGGACAGCACACCCTATGGCTACACCTTC
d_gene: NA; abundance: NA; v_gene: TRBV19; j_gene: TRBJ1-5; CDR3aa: CASSILVVNQPQHF; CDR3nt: TGTGCCAGTAGTATTTTAGTGGTCAATCAGCCCCAGCATTTT
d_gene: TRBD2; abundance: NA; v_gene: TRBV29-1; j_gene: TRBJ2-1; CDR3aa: CSVVAGGVYNEQFF; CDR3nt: TGCAGCGTTGTAGCGGGAGGGGTGTACAATGAGCAGTTCTTC
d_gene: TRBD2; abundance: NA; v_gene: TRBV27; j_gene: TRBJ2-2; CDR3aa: CASSPSWRGTNTGELFF; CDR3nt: TGTGCCAGCAGCCCTTCTTGGCGGGGGACGAACACCGGGGAGCTGTTTTTT
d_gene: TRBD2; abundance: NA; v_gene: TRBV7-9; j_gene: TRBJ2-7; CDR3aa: CASSPETSGREYEQYF; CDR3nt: TGTGCCAGCAGCCCCGAGACTAGCGGGAGGGAATACGAGCAGTACTTC
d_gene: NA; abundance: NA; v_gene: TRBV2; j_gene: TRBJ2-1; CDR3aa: CASPGQSSYNEQFF; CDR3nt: TGTGCCAGCCCCGGACAGAGCTCCTACAATGAGCAGTTCTTC
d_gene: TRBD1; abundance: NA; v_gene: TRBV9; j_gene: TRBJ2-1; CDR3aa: CASSERQGKYNEQFF; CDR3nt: TGTGCCAGCAGCGAGCGACAGGGGAAATACAATGAGCAGTTCTTC
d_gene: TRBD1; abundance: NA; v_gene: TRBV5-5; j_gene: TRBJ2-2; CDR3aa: CASSLEGTARTGELFF; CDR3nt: TGTGCCAGCAGCTTGGAAGGGACAGCAAGGACCGGGGAGCTGTTTTTT
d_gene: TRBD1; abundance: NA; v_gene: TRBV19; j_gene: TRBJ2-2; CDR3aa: CASSPPGTGGAGELFF; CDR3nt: TGTGCCAGTAGCCCGCCCGGGACAGGGGGGGCCGGGGAGCTGTTTTTT
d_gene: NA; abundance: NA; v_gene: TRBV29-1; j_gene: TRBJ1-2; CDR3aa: CSVVGANDGYTF; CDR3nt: TGCAGCGTTGTAGGGGCGAACGATGGCTACACCTTC
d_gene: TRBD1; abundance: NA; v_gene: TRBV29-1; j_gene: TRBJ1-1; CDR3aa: CSVAGGGKTEAFF; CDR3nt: TGCAGCGTTGCAGGGGGCGGAAAAACTGAAGCTTTCTTT
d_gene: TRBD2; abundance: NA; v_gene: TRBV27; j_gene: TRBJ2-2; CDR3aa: CASSLGLNTGELFF; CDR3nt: TGTGCCAGCAGTTTGGGACTAAACACCGGGGAGCTGTTTTTT
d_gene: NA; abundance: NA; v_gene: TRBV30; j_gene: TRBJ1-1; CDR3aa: CAWSVGRAVLF; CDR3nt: TGTGCCTGGAGTGTTGGGCGGGCTGTACTATTT
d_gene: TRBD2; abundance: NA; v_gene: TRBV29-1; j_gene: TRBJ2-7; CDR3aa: CSAAIAGGSYEQYF; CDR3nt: TGCAGCGCCGCCATAGCGGGAGGGTCCTACGAGCAGTACTTC
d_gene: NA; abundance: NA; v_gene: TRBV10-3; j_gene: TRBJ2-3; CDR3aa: CAISLLGGALTDTQYF; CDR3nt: TGTGCCATCAGTCTCTTGGGCGGGGCCCTCACAGATACGCAGTATTTT
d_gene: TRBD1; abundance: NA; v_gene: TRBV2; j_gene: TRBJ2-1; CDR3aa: CAGQGAGGGNEQFF; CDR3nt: TGTGCCGGACAGGGGGCTGGAGGGGGCAATGAGCAGTTCTTC
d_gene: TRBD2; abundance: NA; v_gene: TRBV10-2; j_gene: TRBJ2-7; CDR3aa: CASSEGGSSYEQYF; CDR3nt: TGCGCCAGCAGTGAAGGCGGGAGTTCCTACGAGCAGTACTTC
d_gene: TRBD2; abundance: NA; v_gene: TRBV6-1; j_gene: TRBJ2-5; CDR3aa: CASETGGGEETQYF; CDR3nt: TGTGCCTCAGAAACGGGGGGGGGCGAAGAGACCCAGTACTTC
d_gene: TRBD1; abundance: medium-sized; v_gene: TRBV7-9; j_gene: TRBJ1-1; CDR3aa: CASSNLQGAKAEAFF; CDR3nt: TGTGCCAGCAGCAACTTACAGGGGGCAAAGGCTGAAGCTTTCTTT
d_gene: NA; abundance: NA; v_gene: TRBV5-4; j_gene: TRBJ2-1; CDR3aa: CASSFRPWGQYNEQFF; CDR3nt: TGTGCCAGCAGCTTCAGGCCTTGGGGCCAATACAATGAGCAGTTCTTC
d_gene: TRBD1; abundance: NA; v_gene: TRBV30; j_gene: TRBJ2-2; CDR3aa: CAWNRQGAVVDTGELFF; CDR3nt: TGTGCCTGGAATAGACAGGGGGCTGTAGTTGACACCGGGGAGCTGTTTTTT
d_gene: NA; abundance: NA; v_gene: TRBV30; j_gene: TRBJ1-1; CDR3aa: CAWSVSPEAFF; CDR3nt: TGTGCCTGGAGTGTTAGCCCTGAAGCTTTCTTT